Listed here is a single T cell receptor (beta chain). In the study's own analysis: Reference gene primer amplification gave nucleated cell count estimates. The protocol was immunoSEQ multiplex PCR, while the TCRdb copy is restricted to in-frame clones and leaves out a portion. V and J calls plus clone size are reproduced from that table; the DNA served to infer D and trimming. The data contain around 190,000 clones, about 82% of them singletons. The sample comes from a study of blood T cell repertoires in COVID-19. The CDR3 totals 16 residues. The sequence derives from a man aged 40-55 years with acute COVID-19. The chain recombines TRBV21-1 with TRBJ1-5. TRBV21-1 is designated a pseudogene. Specimen: PBMCs or T cells enriched from blood (not recorded which). CDR3 DNA sequence: TGTGCCAGCAGCAAAGCCTTAGGAGGGAGCCAACAGCCCCAGCATTTT. It specifies CASSKALGGSQQPQHF.